This is a list of T cell receptor beta chains from one sample in a study of lymphopenia after photon versus proton radiotherapy. The protocol was immunoSEQ multiplex PCR, while the TCRdb copy is restricted to in-frame clones and leaves out a portion. Of roughly 15,000 clones listed, more than 75% were seen once; the top ten hold 11%. Material: peripheral blood, obtained from a patient treated with proton-based radiotherapy. These receptors all stem from a man between 65 and 85 years old with pancreatic cancer. Both conserved end residues are part of each CDR3. D genes are given only for firm matches.

J: TRBJ2-7
V: TRBV19
length: 13
D: TRBD2
CDR3: CATGTSGTYEQYF

J: TRBJ2-2
V: TRBV7-8
length: 14
D: .
CDR3: CASSLDQGPGELFF

J: TRBJ2-7
V: TRBV12-5
length: 15
D: TRBD2
CDR3: CASGRGRGLKHEQYF

J: TRBJ1-6
V: TRBV4-2
length: 15
D: TRBD1
CDR3: CASSQEGTGNSPLHF

J: TRBJ2-7
V: TRBV19
length: 15
D: .
CDR3: CASSIDDRLGYEQYF

J: TRBJ2-1
V: TRBV14
length: 13
D: TRBD2
CDR3: CASSFPGGNEQFF

J: TRBJ1-3
V: TRBV19
length: 16
D: TRBD1
CDR3: CASSMGTGGSGNTIYF

J: TRBJ1-4
V: TRBV4-1
length: 18
D: TRBD1
CDR3: CASSQARGRGQLGEKLFF

J: TRBJ2-5
V: TRBV9
length: 15
D: TRBD2
CDR3: CASSVGLAGSRTQYF

J: TRBJ2-3
V: TRBV18
length: 16
D: TRBD2
CDR3: CASSPRLAGVADTQYF

J: TRBJ2-7
V: TRBV5-1
length: 16
D: .
CDR3: CASSLEQGPIPHEQYF

J: TRBJ1-1
V: TRBV6-1
length: 15
D: .
CDR3: CASSDVGGQVVGAFF

J: TRBJ1-2
V: TRBV6-4
length: 13
D: .
CDR3: CASSPGRSYGYTF

J: TRBJ2-5
V: TRBV7-2
length: 15
D: TRBD2
CDR3: CASSVTSGGKETQYF

J: TRBJ2-2
V: TRBV15
length: 14
D: .
CDR3: CATSRDRGSGELFF

J: TRBJ2-1
V: TRBV7-3
length: 15
D: .
CDR3: CASSLEVGGSNEQFF

J: TRBJ2-2
V: TRBV11-3
length: 15
D: .
CDR3: CASSVPGGMDGELFF

J: TRBJ2-5
V: TRBV27
length: 13
D: .
CDR3: CASSRKYQETQYF

J: TRBJ2-1
V: TRBV7-8
length: 15
D: TRBD2
CDR3: CASSLWAERESEQFF

J: TRBJ1-2
V: TRBV11-3
length: 16
D: TRBD1
CDR3: CASSLLAGQRSPGYTF

J: TRBJ1-3
V: TRBV7-9
length: 14
D: .
CDR3: CASSSRGEENTIYF

J: TRBJ1-5
V: TRBV6-5
length: 13
D: TRBD1
CDR3: CASSRQGSQPQHF

J: TRBJ2-3
V: TRBV11-3
length: 17
D: TRBD2
CDR3: CASSLAGGAGSTDTQYF

J: TRBJ2-5
V: TRBV6-1
length: 13
D: .
CDR3: CASRVQGPGTQYF

J: TRBJ2-3
V: TRBV7-9
length: 15
D: .
CDR3: CASSRRDFRTDTQYF

J: TRBJ2-7
V: TRBV6-6
length: 15
D: TRBD2
CDR3: CASSETAGGFYEQYF

J: TRBJ2-2
V: TRBV5-1
length: 17
D: TRBD2
CDR3: CASSLAPSGTATGELFF

J: TRBJ1-1
V: TRBV27
length: 13
D: TRBD1
CDR3: CASRTIETGKAFF

J: TRBJ2-7
V: TRBV10-3
length: 14
D: TRBD1
CDR3: CAISESGQGYEQYF

J: TRBJ1-1
V: TRBV6-5
length: 14
D: .
CDR3: CASSYRFQSPEAFF

J: TRBJ1-1
V: TRBV9
length: 15
D: TRBD1
CDR3: CASSKEGQGNTEAFF

J: TRBJ2-2
V: TRBV7-6
length: 16
D: TRBD2
CDR3: CASRSGLAGNTGELFF

J: TRBJ2-1
V: TRBV9
length: 15
D: .
CDR3: CASSVAPSSYNEQFF